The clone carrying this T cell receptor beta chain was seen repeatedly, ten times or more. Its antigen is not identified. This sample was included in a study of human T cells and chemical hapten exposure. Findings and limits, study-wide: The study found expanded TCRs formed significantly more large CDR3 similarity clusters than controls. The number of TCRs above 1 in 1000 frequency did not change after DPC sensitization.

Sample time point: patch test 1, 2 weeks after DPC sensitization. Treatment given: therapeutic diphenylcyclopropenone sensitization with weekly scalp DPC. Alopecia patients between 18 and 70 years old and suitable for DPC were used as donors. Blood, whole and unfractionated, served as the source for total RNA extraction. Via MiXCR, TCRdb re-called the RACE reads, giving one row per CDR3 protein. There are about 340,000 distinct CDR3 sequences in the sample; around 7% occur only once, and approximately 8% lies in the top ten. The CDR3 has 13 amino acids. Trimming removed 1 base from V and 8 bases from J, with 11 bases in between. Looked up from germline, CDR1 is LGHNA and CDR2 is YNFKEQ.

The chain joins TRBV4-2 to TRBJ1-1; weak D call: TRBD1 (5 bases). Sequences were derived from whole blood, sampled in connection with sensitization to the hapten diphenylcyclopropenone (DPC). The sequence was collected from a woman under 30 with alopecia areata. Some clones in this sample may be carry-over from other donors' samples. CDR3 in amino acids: CASSQGDSGEAFF. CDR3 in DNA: TGTGCCAGCAGCCAAGGAGACAGTGGCGAAGCTTTCTTT.